Described below is a single T cell receptor (beta chain) sequence and its context. Germline assignment: CDR1 MNHEY and CDR2 SVGAGI. This CDR3 has 15 amino acids. V gave up 0 bases and J gave up 1 base, with 9 bases separating them. Individuals aged 18 to 89 years were recruited from 24 US areas. Participants' own reports of clinical history determined their cohort assignment. The sample is drawn from a study of blood T cell repertoires in COVID-19. Produced via immunoSEQ multiplex PCR; TCRdb's table is partial and in-frame only. The table lists roughly 500,000 clones, about nine tenths of them singletons.

The sequenced sample was PBMCs or T cells enriched from blood (not recorded which). J is TRBJ1-1 and V is TRBV6-5; D might be TRBD1 (5 bases). The clonotype comes from an older woman who had recovered from COVID-19. CDR3 sequence (DNA): TGTGCCAGCAGTTACTCGTTACAGGAGAACACTGAAGCTTTCTTT. Translated, it gives CASSYSLQENTEAFF.